This is a list of T cell receptor beta chains from one sample in a study of blood T cell repertoires in COVID-19. Assay used: immunoSEQ multiplex PCR; TCRdb lists only in-frame clones, some missing. This repertoire shows about 150,000 clones, approximately 88% found once; its top ten account for 2.2%. The specimen sequenced was peripheral blood. These receptors came from a man between 65 and 80 years old with acute or convalescent COVID-19. Each CDR3 is given with its conserved first and last residue. Fields, in order: V gene, clone size, D gene, J gene, CDR3 DNA, CDR3 protein. The D gene is left open where the match is weak. The size field is filled for only some rows; it gives once, few, many or a size class.

>TRBV5-8|.|.|TRBJ1-2
TGTGCCAGCAGCTTGGGGACAGTCAACTATGGCTACACCTTC
CASSLGTVNYGYTF
>TRBV6-1|few|.|TRBJ1-5
TGTGCCAGCAGTGAAAGTGGAGGAGTTCATCAGCCCCAGCATTTT
CASSESGGVHQPQHF
>TRBV19|.|TRBD1|TRBJ1-5
TGTGCCAGTAGTGCGTATGGAGGACAGGACGGCCAGCCCCAGCATTTT
CASSAYGGQDGQPQHF
>TRBV28|.|.|TRBJ2-5
TGTGCCAGCAGTTTAAATGGGCAGGGGCGGGAGACCCAGTACTTC
CASSLNGQGRETQYF
>TRBV5-1|.|.|TRBJ2-7
TGCGCCAGCCGACCATACAGGGAACGTTCCTACGAGCAGTACTTC
CASRPYRERSYEQYF
>TRBV19|.|TRBD1|TRBJ2-5
TGTGCCAGCACGCAACCCGGGACAGGGGGCGTGGAGACCCAGTACTTC
CASTQPGTGGVETQYF
>TRBV11-3|.|.|TRBJ2-3
TGTGCCAGCAGCTTAGAGGGGGGAAACACAGATACGCAGTATTTT
CASSLEGGNTDTQYF
>TRBV19|.|.|TRBJ2-1
TGTGCCAGTAGTATAGATCGCGGGACCATTAACAATGAGCAGTTCTTC
CASSIDRGTINNEQFF
>TRBV18|once|TRBD1|TRBJ2-5
TGTGCCAGCTCACCATACCCGACCGGGACAGGGAAAGAGACCCAGTACTTC
CASSPYPTGTGKETQYF
>TRBV19|.|TRBD1|TRBJ1-2
TGTGCCAGTAGGGACAGGTCGGCGGGACCTAACTATGGCTACACCTTC
CASRDRSAGPNYGYTF
>TRBV19|.|.|TRBJ2-1
TGTGCCAGTAGTAAGGAGCTACAAAACTACAATGAGCAGTTCTTC
CASSKELQNYNEQFF
>TRBV2|.|.|TRBJ2-5
TGTGCCAGCACGGTAGAAGAGACCCAGTACTTC
CASTVEETQYF
>TRBV3-1/TRBV3-2|once|.|TRBJ2-1
TGTGCCAGCAGCCAAGACGGCGCGGACACCCTCTCCTACAATGAGCAGTTCTTC
CASSQDGADTLSYNEQFF
>TRBV29-1|.|TRBD2|TRBJ2-3
TGCAGCTCTGCGGGGGGCGGAGATACGCAGTATTTT
CSSAGGGDTQYF
>TRBV5-1|.|.|TRBJ2-6
TGCGCCAGCAGCATACAGGTTGTCCTCTCTGGGGCCAACGTCCTGACTTTC
CASSIQVVLSGANVLTF
>TRBV9|.|TRBD2|TRBJ2-3
TGTGCCAGCAGCGTAGTCGGACTAGCAGGAGATACGCAGTATTTT
CASSVVGLAGDTQYF
>TRBV29-1|.|TRBD2|TRBJ2-1
TGCAGCGCTCGGACTAGCGGGAATAATGAGCAGTTCTTC
CSARTSGNNEQFF
>TRBV4-1|once|TRBD2|TRBJ2-1
TGCGCCAGCAGCCAAGCCCGGGGGGGCGCCTACAATGAGCAGTTCTTC
CASSQARGGAYNEQFF
>TRBV19|.|TRBD2|TRBJ2-7
TGTGCCAGTAGTCTCCGACTAGCGGGAGTGGGGGAGCAGTACTTC
CASSLRLAGVGEQYF
>TRBV15|.|TRBD2|TRBJ2-1
TGTGCCACCAGCAGGGCGGGAGTTTCCTACAATGAGCAGTTCTTC
CATSRAGVSYNEQFF
>TRBV10-3|.|.|TRBJ1-6
TGTGCCATCAGAGGGGGTTTCTCCTATAATTCACCCCTCCACTTT
CAIRGGFSYNSPLHF
>TRBV19|once|TRBD1|TRBJ1-2
TGTGCCAGTAGTGTCCGGGACAGGACTAACTATGGCTACACCTTC
CASSVRDRTNYGYTF
>TRBV9|.|TRBD1|TRBJ1-1
TGTGCCAGCAGCGGCGGGACAGTTAACACTGAAGCTTTCTTT
CASSGGTVNTEAFF
>TRBV5-4|.|.|TRBJ2-7
TGTGCCAGCAGCGGGACCAGGGGGGTTTCCTACGAGCAGTACTTC
CASSGTRGVSYEQYF
>TRBV7-2|once|.|TRBJ1-4
TGTGCCAGCAGCTCCATTGCAACTAATGAAAAACTGTTTTTT
CASSSIATNEKLFF
>TRBV18|.|TRBD1|TRBJ2-4
TGTGCCAGCTCATCAGGGACAGTAGCCAAAAACATTCAGTACTTC
CASSSGTVAKNIQYF
>TRBV5-8|.|TRBD1|TRBJ2-2
TGTGCCAGCAGCATCTCGCAGGGGGCATTCACCGGGGAGCTGTTTTTT
CASSISQGAFTGELFF
>TRBV28|.|.|TRBJ2-1
TGTGCCAGCACGGGGAGCTCCTACAATGAGCAGTTCTTC
CASTGSSYNEQFF